Listed below are T cell receptor beta chains from one sample, sequenced in a study of blood T cells in healthy people across ages. Using its own MiXCR run on the 5' RACE reads, TCRdb lists one record per CDR3 protein. The table has under 1,000,000 distinct CDR3 sequences, 30% to 45% seen once. Sequencing used blood. These receptors all come from a man in his late teens or twenties in good health. Both conserved end residues are part of each CDR3. Each record gives: clone size, V gene, D gene, J gene, CDR3 protein, CDR3 DNA. A D gene is named only where the DNA matches it firmly. The size of a clone is reported for some rows only, either as once, few or many, or as a class for expanded clones.

-,TRBV7-3,-,TRBJ2-3,CASSLGRRTQYF,TGTGCCAGCAGCTTAGGGCGGCGTACGCAGTATTTT
-,TRBV20-1,TRBD1,TRBJ2-7,CSAEWAGGRYEQYF,TGCAGTGCTGAGTGGGCAGGGGGCCGTTATGAGCAGTACTTC
-,TRBV6-5,-,TRBJ2-7,CASSNPYYEQYF,TGTGCCAGCAGTAATCCCTATTATGAGCAGTACTTC
-,TRBV5-1,TRBD1,TRBJ1-6,CASSLTQGTESPLHF,TGCGCCAGCAGCTTAACACAGGGGACGGAGTCACCCCTCCACTTT
-,TRBV7-9,-,TRBJ2-3,CASSFPSGRGARTDTQYF,TGTGCCAGCAGCTTCCCGTCCGGCCGGGGGGCCCGCACAGATACGCAGTATTTT
-,TRBV7-2,-,TRBJ1-2,CASSRDLYGYTF,TGTGCCAGCAGCCGGGACCTTTATGGCTACACCTTC
-,TRBV7-9,-,TRBJ2-1,CASSLGGSSYKEQFF,TGTGCCAGCAGCTTGGGGGGAAGCTCCTACAAGGAGCAGTTCTTC
once,TRBV12-3/TRBV12-4,-,TRBJ1-2,CASAQGAGRDYTF,TGTGCCAGCGCCCAAGGGGCAGGGCGAGACTACACCTTC
-,TRBV27,-,TRBJ2-1,CASSYTASSYNEQFF,TGTGCCAGCAGTTACACAGCGAGCTCCTACAATGAGCAGTTCTTC
few,TRBV6-6,-,TRBJ2-7,CASSYSFQAGEQYF,TGTGCCAGCAGTTACTCGTTCCAGGCGGGCGAGCAGTACTTC
-,TRBV7-9,-,TRBJ1-1,CATLLNRDTEAFF,TGTGCCACTCTTCTGAACAGGGACACTGAAGCTTTCTTT
few,TRBV6-1,-,TRBJ1-2,CASSESPRVGAYGYTF,TGTGCCAGCAGTGAGAGTCCCCGTGTAGGAGCGTATGGCTACACCTTC
few,TRBV15,-,TRBJ1-5,CATSRDSADNQPQHF,TGTGCCACCAGCAGAGATTCGGCGGACAATCAGCCCCAGCATTTT
many,TRBV7-2,-,TRBJ2-3,CASRWSLAGDTQYF,TGTGCCAGCAGATGGAGCCTAGCTGGGGATACGCAGTATTTT
once,TRBV13,-,TRBJ2-7,CASSLRPSSYEQYF,TGTGCCAGCAGCTTGCGCCCAAGCTCCTACGAGCAGTACTTC
few,TRBV6-2/TRBV6-3,TRBD1,TRBJ1-5,CASSRGQGWHQPQHF,TGTGCCAGCAGCCGAGGACAGGGATGGCATCAGCCCCAGCATTTT